This TCR beta chain was documented in a study of a mutant IDH1 vaccine in newly diagnosed glioma. Across the whole study: Most had both radiotherapy and temozolomide beforehand; others had only one.

Time point of the sample: week 11, during vaccination. A single vaccine dose contained 300 ug of mutant IDH1 20-mer peptide, and topical imiquimod was used with it. Germline values: CDR1 SGHAT, CDR2 FQNNGV. The CDR3 totals 14 residues. V lost 3 bases and J lost 2, with 11 bases in between. As to this clone: Its target is not known.

The repertoire was sequenced with immunoSEQ multiplex PCR; TCRdb's copy has only in-frame clones and lacks some. Among about 64,000 clones listed, about 81% were seen once. The chain is built from TRBV11-2 and TRBJ2-7, with D perhaps TRBD2 (5 bases). The clonotype was recovered from a woman between 50 and 59 years old with glioma. Here the sequenced sample was PBMCs, taken from a glioma patient whose treatment included an IDH1 peptide vaccine. The CDR3, as DNA: TGTGCCAGCAGCTTTACCGGGGATACCTACGAGCAGTACTTC. Encoded protein: CASSFTGDTYEQYF.